The TCR beta chain under discussion was sequenced for a study of post-analysis software for immune sequencing data. For the study at large: Relapsing-remitting, secondary progressive and progressive-relapsing forms made up the multiple sclerosis disease courses.

Findings and caveats of the study: Multiple sclerosis patients showed significantly lower normalized Chao1 diversity than controls did. Batch-mates among the samples co-clustered strongly by F measure. The five TRBV segments detected at higher frequency in patients than in controls included TRBV5-6, TRBV5-1 and TRBV20-1.

The CDR3 contains 13 residues. V was cut by 3 bases and J by 8 bases, with 13 bases left in between. From germline, CDR1 is DFQATT and CDR2 SNEGSKA (reference sequence). About this clonotype: Its target is unknown.

Unique molecular identifiers had been added to the TCR beta cDNA libraries. Some 500,000 cDNA molecules were recovered from an input of about 0.9 to 10 million T cells. TCRdb called the PCR reads again in MiXCR, with one record for every CDR3 protein. This table has about 540,000 distinct CDR3 sequences, 30% to 40% appearing once. Sequencing input: blood. The source of this sequence is a girl aged 2-17 years with multiple sclerosis. V is TRBV20-1 and J is TRBJ1-4; D is perhaps TRBD1 (6 bases). CDR3 loop: CSASGPGEEKLFF. The CDR3 DNA sequence: TGCAGTGCTAGTGGGCCAGGGGAAGAAAAACTGTTTTTT.